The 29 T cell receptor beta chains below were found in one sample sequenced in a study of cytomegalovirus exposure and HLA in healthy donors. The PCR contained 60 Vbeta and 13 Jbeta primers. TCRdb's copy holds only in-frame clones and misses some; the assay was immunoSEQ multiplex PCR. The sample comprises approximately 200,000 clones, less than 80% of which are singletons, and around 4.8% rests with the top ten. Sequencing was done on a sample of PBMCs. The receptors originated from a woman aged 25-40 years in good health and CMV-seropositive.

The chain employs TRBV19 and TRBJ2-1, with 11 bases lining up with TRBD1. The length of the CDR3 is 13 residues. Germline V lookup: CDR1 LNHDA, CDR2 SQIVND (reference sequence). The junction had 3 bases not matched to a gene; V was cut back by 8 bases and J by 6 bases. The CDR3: CASSGTGGNEQFF. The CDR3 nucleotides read TGTGCCAGTTCCGGGACAGGGGGCAATGAGCAGTTCTTC.

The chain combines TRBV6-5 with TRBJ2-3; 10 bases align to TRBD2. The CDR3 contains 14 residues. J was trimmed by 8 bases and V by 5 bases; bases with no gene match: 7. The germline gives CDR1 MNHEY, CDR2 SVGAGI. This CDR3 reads CASSPGTSESTQYF. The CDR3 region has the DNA TGTGCCAGCAGTCCTGGGACTAGCGAGAGTACGCAGTATTTT.

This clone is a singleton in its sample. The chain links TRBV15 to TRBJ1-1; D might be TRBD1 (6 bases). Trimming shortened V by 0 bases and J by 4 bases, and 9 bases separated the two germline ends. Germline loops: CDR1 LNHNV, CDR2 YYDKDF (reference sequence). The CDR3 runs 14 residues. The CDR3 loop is CATSRERGITEAFF. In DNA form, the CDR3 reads TGTGCCACCAGCAGAGAAAGGGGGATCACTGAAGCTTTCTTT.

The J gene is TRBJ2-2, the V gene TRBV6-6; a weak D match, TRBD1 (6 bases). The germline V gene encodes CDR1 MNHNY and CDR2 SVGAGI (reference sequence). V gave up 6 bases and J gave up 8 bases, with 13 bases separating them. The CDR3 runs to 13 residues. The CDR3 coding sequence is TGTGCCAGCAGACAGAACAGGGTAGGGGAGCTGTTTTTT. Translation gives CASRQNRVGELFF.

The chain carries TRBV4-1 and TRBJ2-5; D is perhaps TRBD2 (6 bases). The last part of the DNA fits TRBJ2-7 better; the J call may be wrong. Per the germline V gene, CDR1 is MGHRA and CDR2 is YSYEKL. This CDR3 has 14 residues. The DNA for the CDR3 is TGCGCCAGCAGCCACCGGGAGTTGACCTACGAGCAGTACTTC. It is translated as CASSHRELTYEQYF.

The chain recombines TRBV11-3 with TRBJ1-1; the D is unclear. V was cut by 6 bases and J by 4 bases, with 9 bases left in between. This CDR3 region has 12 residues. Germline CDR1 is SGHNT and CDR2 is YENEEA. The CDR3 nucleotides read TGTGCCAGCAGGCCCAGTGGCACTGAAGCTTTCTTT. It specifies CASRPSGTEAFF.

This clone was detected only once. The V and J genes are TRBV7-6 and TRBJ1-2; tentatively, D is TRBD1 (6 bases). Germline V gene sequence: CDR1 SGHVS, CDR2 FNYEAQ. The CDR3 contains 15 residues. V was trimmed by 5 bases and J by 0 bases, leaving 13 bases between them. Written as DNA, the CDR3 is TGTGCCAGCAGCCCCATGGACAGCACTAACTATGGCTACACCTTC. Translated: CASSPMDSTNYGYTF.

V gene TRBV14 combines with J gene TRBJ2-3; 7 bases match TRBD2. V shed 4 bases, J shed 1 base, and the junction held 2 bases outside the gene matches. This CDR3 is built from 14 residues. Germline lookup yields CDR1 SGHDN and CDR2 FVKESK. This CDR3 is CASSLAGGTDTQYF. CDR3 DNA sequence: TGTGCCAGCAGCCTTGCGGGAGGCACAGATACGCAGTATTTT.

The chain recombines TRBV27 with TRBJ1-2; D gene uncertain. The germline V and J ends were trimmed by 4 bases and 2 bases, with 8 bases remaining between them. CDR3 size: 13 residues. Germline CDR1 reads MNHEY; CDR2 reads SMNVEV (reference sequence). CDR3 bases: TGTGCCAGCAGTTCTGCGGGAAACTATGGCTACACCTTC. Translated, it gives CASSSAGNYGYTF.

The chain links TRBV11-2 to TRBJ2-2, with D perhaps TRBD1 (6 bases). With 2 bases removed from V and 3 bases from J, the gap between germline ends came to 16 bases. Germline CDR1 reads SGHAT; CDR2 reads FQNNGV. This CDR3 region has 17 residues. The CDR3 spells CASSLISGTTYTGELFF. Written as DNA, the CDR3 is TGTGCCAGCAGCTTAATATCAGGGACAACTTACACCGGGGAGCTGTTTTTT.

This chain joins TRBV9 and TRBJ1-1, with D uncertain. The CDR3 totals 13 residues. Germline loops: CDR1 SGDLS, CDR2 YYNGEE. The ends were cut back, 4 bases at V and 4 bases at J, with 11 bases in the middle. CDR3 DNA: TGTGCCAGCAGCCCACGAGGCAGCACTGAAGCTTTCTTT. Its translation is CASSPRGSTEAFF.

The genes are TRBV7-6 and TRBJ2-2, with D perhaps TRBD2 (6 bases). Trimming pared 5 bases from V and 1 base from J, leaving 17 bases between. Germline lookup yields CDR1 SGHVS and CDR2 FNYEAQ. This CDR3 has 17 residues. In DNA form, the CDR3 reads TGTGCCAGCAGCAGATCGACAGCCGGGGGGAACACCGGGGAGCTGTTTTTT. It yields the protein CASSRSTAGGNTGELFF.

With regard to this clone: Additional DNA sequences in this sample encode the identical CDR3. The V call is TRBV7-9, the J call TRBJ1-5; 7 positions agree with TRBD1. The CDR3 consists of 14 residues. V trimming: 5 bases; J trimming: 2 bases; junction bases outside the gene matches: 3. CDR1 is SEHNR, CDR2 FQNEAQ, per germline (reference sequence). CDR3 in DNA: TGTGCCAGCAGCCTAACAGGGGGCAATCAGCCCCAGCATTTT. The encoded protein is CASSLTGGNQPQHF.

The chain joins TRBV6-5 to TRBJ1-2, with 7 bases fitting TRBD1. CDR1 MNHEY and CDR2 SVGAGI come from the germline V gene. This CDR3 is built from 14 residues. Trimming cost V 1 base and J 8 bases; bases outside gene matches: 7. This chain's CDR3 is CASSYYGQASGYTF. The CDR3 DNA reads TGTGCCAGCAGTTACTATGGACAGGCGTCAGGCTACACCTTC.

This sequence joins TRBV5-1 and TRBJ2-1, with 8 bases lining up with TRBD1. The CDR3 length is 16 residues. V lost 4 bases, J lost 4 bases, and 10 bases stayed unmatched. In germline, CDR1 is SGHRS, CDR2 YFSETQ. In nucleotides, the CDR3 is TGCGCCAGCAGCCAAGGCGGGGACAGGTCGTACAATGAGCAGTTCTTC. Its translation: CASSQGGDRSYNEQFF.

CDR3 amino acids: CASSQLLAGGRTDTQYF. The CDR3 DNA reads TGTGCCAGCAGCCAACTACTAGCGGGAGGGAGGACAGATACGCAGTATTTT. The V and J genes are TRBV7-9 and TRBJ2-3, with 13 positions matching TRBD2. V trimming: 5 bases; J trimming: 3 bases; junction bases outside the gene matches: 8. Germline CDR1 reads SEHNR; CDR2 reads FQNEAQ (reference sequence). The CDR3 runs to 17 residues.

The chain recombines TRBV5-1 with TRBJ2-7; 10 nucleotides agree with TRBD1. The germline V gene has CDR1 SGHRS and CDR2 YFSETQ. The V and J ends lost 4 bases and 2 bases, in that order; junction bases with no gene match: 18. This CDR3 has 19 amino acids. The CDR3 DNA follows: TGCGCCAGCAGCATACACCCCACCCCGGGACAGGGGCTTACCTACGAGCAGTACTTC. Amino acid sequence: CASSIHPTPGQGLTYEQYF.

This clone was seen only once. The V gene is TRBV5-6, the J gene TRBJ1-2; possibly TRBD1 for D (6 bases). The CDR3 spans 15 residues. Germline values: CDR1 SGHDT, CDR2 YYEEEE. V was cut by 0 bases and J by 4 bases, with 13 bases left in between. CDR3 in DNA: TGTGCCAGCAGCTTGGCCTCAGGGGCTGTCTATGGCTACACCTTC. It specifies CASSLASGAVYGYTF.

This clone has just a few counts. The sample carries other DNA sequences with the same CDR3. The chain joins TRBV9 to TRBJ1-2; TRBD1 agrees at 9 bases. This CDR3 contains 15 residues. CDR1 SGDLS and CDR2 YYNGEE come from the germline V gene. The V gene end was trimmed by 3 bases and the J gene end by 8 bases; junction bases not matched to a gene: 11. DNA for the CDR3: TGTGCCAGCAGCGCCCTCCGGGACAGGGCTAAGGGCTACACCTTC. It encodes CASSALRDRAKGYTF.

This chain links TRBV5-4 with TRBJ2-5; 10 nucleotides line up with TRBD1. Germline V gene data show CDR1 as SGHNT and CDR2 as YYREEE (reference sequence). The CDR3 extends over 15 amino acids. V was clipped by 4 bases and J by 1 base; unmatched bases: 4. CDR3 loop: CASSKGTGVQETQYF. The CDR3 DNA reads TGTGCCAGCAGCAAAGGGACAGGGGTCCAAGAGACCCAGTACTTC.

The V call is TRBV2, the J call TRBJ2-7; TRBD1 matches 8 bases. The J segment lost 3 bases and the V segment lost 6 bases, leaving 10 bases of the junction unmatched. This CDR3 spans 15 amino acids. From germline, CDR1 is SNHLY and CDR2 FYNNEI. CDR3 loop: CASSETRTGSYEQYF. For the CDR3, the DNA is TGTGCCAGCAGCGAAACTAGGACAGGGAGCTACGAGCAGTACTTC.

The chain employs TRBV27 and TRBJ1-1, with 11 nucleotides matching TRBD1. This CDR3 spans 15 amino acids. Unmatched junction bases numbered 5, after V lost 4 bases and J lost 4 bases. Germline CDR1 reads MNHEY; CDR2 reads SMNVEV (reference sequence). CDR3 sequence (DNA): TGTGCCAGCAGTTCCCTCGGGACAGGGGGCACTGAAGCTTTCTTT. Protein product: CASSSLGTGGTEAFF.

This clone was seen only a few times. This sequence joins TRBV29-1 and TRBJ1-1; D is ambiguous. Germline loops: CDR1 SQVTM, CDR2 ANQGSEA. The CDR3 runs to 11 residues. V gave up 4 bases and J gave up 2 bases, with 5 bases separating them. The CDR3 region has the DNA TGCAGCGTTGTGTCAAACACTGAAGCTTTCTTT. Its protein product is CSVVSNTEAFF. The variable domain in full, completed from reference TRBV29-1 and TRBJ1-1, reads SAVISQKPSRDICQRGTSLTIQCQVDSQVTMMFWYRQQPGQSLTLIATANQGSEATYESGFVIDKFPISRPNLTFSTLTVSNMSPEDSSIYLCSVVSNTEAFFGQGTRLTVV.

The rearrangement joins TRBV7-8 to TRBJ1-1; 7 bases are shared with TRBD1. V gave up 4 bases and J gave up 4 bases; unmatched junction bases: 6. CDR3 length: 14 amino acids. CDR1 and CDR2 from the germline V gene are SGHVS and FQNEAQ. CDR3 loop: CASSWEGGGTEAFF. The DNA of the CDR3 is TGTGCCAGCAGCTGGGAAGGGGGCGGCACTGAAGCTTTCTTT.

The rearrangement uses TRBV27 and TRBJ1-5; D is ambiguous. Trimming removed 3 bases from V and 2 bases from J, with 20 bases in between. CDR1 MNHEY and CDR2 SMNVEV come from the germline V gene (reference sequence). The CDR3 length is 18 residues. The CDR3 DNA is TGTGCCAGCAGTTTGCCCCTTTATCACCCTTCGGGCAATCAGCCCCAGCATTTT. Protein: CASSLPLYHPSGNQPQHF.

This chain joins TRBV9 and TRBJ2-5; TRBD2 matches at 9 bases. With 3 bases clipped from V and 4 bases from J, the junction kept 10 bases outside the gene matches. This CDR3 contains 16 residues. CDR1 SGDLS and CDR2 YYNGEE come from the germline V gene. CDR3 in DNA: TGTGCCAGCAGCGGTGGCGTAGCGGGAGTGTTAGAGACCCAGTACTTC. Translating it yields CASSGGVAGVLETQYF.

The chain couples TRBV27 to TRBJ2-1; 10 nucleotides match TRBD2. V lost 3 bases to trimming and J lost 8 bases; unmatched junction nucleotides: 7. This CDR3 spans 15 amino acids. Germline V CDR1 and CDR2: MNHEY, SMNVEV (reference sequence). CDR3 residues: CASSFGSGGLDEQFF. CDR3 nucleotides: TGTGCCAGCAGTTTCGGTAGCGGGGGGCTGGATGAGCAGTTCTTC.

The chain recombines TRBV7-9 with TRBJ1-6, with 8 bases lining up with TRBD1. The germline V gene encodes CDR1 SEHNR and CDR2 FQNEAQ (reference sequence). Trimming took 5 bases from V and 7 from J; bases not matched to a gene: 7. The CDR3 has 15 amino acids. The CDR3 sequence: CASSPGQGGNSPLHF. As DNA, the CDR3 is TGTGCCAGCAGCCCCGGACAGGGAGGGAATTCACCCCTCCACTTT.

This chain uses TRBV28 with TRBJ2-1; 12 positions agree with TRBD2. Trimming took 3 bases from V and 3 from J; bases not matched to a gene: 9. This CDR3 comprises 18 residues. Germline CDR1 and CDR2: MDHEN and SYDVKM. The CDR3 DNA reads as TGTGCCAGCAGTTTGGGTCTAGCGGGAGGGGCTTTCTACAATGAGCAGTTCTTC. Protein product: CASSLGLAGGAFYNEQFF.